The 10 T cell receptor beta chains below come from one sample, sequenced in a study of CD8+ T cells in alopecia areata. Treatment described: oral pan-JAK inhibitor, 5-10 mg twice daily. Following RNA extraction, reverse transcription yielded cDNA that acted as the sequencing template. Assay used: immunoSEQ multiplex PCR; TCRdb lists only in-frame clones, some missing. The sample holds about 280,000 clones, 58% seen once. This material consisted of CD4+ T cells sorted from blood, taken at week 24, from a patient treated with tofacitinib. All receptors come from a human donor with alopecia areata.

This clone was seen more than once but under ten times. The rearrangement uses TRBV7-2 and TRBJ2-4; a weak D match, TRBD1 (6 bases). V was trimmed by 2 bases and J by 1 base, leaving 12 bases between them. This CDR3 contains 16 residues. CDR1 and CDR2 (germline): SGHTA, FQGNSA. CDR3 sequence reads: CASSLRGKEAKNIQYF. The DNA for the CDR3 is TGTGCCAGCAGCTTAAGGGGGAAGGAGGCCAAAAACATTCAGTACTTC.

This clone has just a few counts. V and J are TRBV7-2 and TRBJ1-2; 7 bases fit TRBD1. CDR3 length: 14 residues. From germline, CDR1 is SGHTA and CDR2 FQGNSA. The V segment lost 2 bases and the J segment 7 bases; nucleotides outside the gene matches: 7. CDR3 amino acids: CASSLNRGEAGYTF. Written as DNA, the CDR3 is TGTGCCAGCAGCTTAAACAGGGGAGAAGCTGGCTACACCTTC.

This clone was seen more than once but under ten times. V usage is TRBV4-3 and J usage is TRBJ2-1; 9 bases line up with TRBD2. Germline V CDR1 and CDR2: LGHNA, YSLEER. V lost 3 bases to trimming and J lost 6 bases; unmatched junction nucleotides: 6. This CDR3 is 15 amino acids long. The CDR3 protein is CASSQTPAGGNEQFF. The CDR3 region has the DNA TGCGCCAGCAGCCAGACCCCAGCGGGAGGCAATGAGCAGTTCTTC.

This chain links TRBV5-1 with TRBJ2-5; 7 positions match TRBD2. Trimming at V came to 0 bases and at J to 3 bases, leaving 11 bases not matched to a gene. This CDR3 comprises 17 residues. CDR1 is SGHRS and CDR2 is YFSETQ in the germline V gene. The CDR3 region has the DNA TGCGCCAGCAGCTTGGGAACGACTAGCCCATATGAAGAGACCCAGTACTTC. Translation: CASSLGTTSPYEETQYF.

This rearrangement joins TRBV25-1 to TRBJ1-6; D unresolved. The CDR3 consists of 13 residues. V was shortened by 6 bases and J by 6 bases, with 9 bases between the two germline ends. The germline CDR1 and CDR2 sequences are MGHDK and SYGVNS. The chain's CDR3 is CASSRMPNSPLHF. CDR3 DNA: TGTGCCAGCAGCCGAATGCCTAATTCACCCCTCCACTTT.

The chain carries TRBV4-1 and TRBJ2-7; D might be TRBD1 (5 bases). The CDR3 length is 13 residues. Deletions cut 1 base from V and 3 bases from J, with 7 bases between. The germline V gene has CDR1 MGHRA and CDR2 YSYEKL. The CDR3, as DNA: TGCGCCAGCAGCCAAGCGGACAACTACGAGCAGTACTTC. Amino acid sequence: CASSQADNYEQYF.

V and J are TRBV20-1 and TRBJ2-7, with TRBD1 as a possible D gene (6 bases). V lost 5 bases and J lost 5, with 10 bases in between. Germline V gene lookup returns CDR1 DFQATT and CDR2 SNEGSKA (reference sequence). The CDR3 sequence is 11 residues long. CDR3 sequence reads: CSASTGNEQYF. CDR3 in DNA: TGCAGTGCTTCTACAGGGAACGAGCAGTACTTC.

This clone was counted between two and nine times. This sequence joins TRBV6-6 and TRBJ2-7, with a possible D match to TRBD1 (6 bases). The length of the CDR3 is 13 residues. Trimming shortened V by 6 bases and J by 2 bases, and 11 bases separated the two germline ends. Germline lookup yields CDR1 MNHNY and CDR2 SVGAGI (reference sequence). The CDR3 here is CASRGTGPYEQYF. The CDR3 DNA sequence: TGTGCCAGCAGGGGTACAGGGCCCTACGAGCAGTACTTC.

This clone was seen only a few times. The CDR3 region is CASSDWGAQGAFF. The CDR3 DNA reads TGTGCCAGCAGTGATTGGGGTGCCCAGGGTGCTTTCTTT. The rearrangement joins TRBV6-1 to TRBJ1-1, with D perhaps TRBD1 (5 bases). The CDR3 sequence is 13 residues long. CDR1 MNHNS and CDR2 SASEGT come from the germline V gene. Trimming stripped 3 bases from V and 11 bases from J, with 16 bases between.

This clone was found a few times. This rearrangement joins TRBV27 to TRBJ1-1; tentatively, D is TRBD1 (5 bases). This CDR3 spans 12 amino acids. Germline CDR1 MNHEY, CDR2 SMNVEV (reference sequence). V lost 8 bases and J lost 1, with 8 bases in between. The CDR3 DNA reads as TGTGCCAGCGGGGGGGGGAACACTGAAGCTTTCTTT. This encodes CASGGGNTEAFF.